This T cell receptor (beta chain) was sequenced for a study of cytomegalovirus exposure and HLA in healthy donors. Study-wide results and limits: Another analysis was done later, and it associated 15,000 or so TCR beta sequences with HLA alleles at 0.05 false discovery rate. It was assumed in the presence/absence analyses that sequencing depth was roughly uniform across donors. Later analysis demonstrated an association between a missense DCLRE1C variant and TCR beta V- and J-gene trimming. Several top significant clusters appeared, in a later analysis, to be linked to common viral pathogens.

CDR3 length: 15 amino acids. V dropped 0 bases and J dropped 5 bases, with 13 bases sitting between them. From germline, CDR1 is MNHEY and CDR2 SVGAGI. 60 Vbeta and 13 Jbeta primers were used in PCR. TCRdb keeps only in-frame clones here, not all; method: immunoSEQ multiplex PCR. The profile covers about 150,000 clones, with 72% appearing a single time and over 2% taken by the ten largest. About this clone itself: The antigen remains unidentified.

This chain uses TRBV6-5 with TRBJ2-5; D is possibly TRBD1 (7 bases). Sequencing was carried out using PBMCs. The TCR sequence derives from a man aged 35 to 55 in good health and CMV-seronegative. CDR3 sequence: CASSYSGGGWETQYF. The CDR3 DNA sequence: TGTGCCAGCAGTTACTCCGGAGGGGGCTGGGAGACCCAGTACTTC.